The next 10 T cell receptor beta chains were all read from a single sample in a study of blood T cell repertoires in COVID-19. TCRdb's copy holds only in-frame clones and misses some; the assay was immunoSEQ multiplex PCR. The sample yields about 250,000 clones, roughly four fifths seen once. Sequencing input: peripheral blood. These TCRs come from a man between 50 and 59 years old with acute or convalescent COVID-19.

The chain is built from TRBV7-9 and TRBJ2-1; no reliable D call. CDR3 length: 16 residues. From germline, CDR1 is SEHNR and CDR2 FQNEAQ (reference sequence). The V end lost 4 bases, the J end lost 0 bases, and 13 bases lay between the germline ends. The CDR3 DNA sequence: TGTGCCAGCAGCTCCCCGTATTCAGTCTCCTACAATGAGCAGTTCTTC. Residues: CASSSPYSVSYNEQFF.

This chain connects TRBV6-1 to TRBJ2-5; the D gene is possibly TRBD2 (5 bases). Between the trimmed V and J ends, which lost 1 base and 4 bases, there was a span of 10 bases. CDR3 length equals 14 residues. Germline loops: CDR1 MNHNS, CDR2 SASEGT. The CDR3 region is CASSEGLASETQYF. CDR3 DNA sequence: TGTGCCAGCAGTGAAGGGCTAGCTTCAGAGACCCAGTACTTC.

This clone was counted a few times. This chain joins TRBV3-1 (or the pseudogene TRBV3-2) and TRBJ1-5; 7 positions agree with TRBD1. The germline V gene has CDR1 LGHDT and CDR2 YNNKEL (reference sequence). The ends lost 5 bases at V and 9 bases at J; junction bases unmatched: 7. The CDR3 runs 13 residues. The CDR3, as DNA: TGTGCCAGCAGCTTAGACAGGGATCGGCCCCAGCATTTT. It translates to CASSLDRDRPQHF.

This chain uses TRBV9 with TRBJ2-7, with 7 bases lining up with TRBD1. With 3 bases clipped from V and 1 base from J, the junction kept 4 bases outside the gene matches. Germline V gene sequence: CDR1 SGDLS, CDR2 YYNGEE. The CDR3 sequence is 14 residues long. The CDR3 nucleotides are TGTGCCAGCAGCGCACAGGGGTTGTCCTACGAGCAGTACTTC. Its translation: CASSAQGLSYEQYF. The complete variable domain, with remaining parts taken from reference TRBV9 and TRBJ2-7, reads DSGVTQTPKHLITATGQRVTLRCSPRSGDLSVYWYQQSLDQGLQFLIQYYNGEERAKGNILERFSAQQFPDLHSELNLSSLELGDSALYFCASSAQGLSYEQYFGPGTRLTVT.

This chain links TRBV10-3 with TRBJ1-5; unclear D gene. CDR1 and CDR2 (germline): ENHRY, SYGVKD. V lost 3 bases and J 2 bases, leaving 11 bases between the germline ends. This CDR3 region has 15 residues. CDR3 DNA: TGTGCCATCAGTGAAGGAGTGAACGGCAATCAGCCCCAGCATTTT. Its protein is CAISEGVNGNQPQHF.

For the CDR3, the DNA is TGTGCCAGTAGAGTGGCTAGCGGGGGGGCTAGGGAGCAGTTCTTC. Encoded protein: CASRVASGGAREQFF. The J gene is TRBJ2-1, the V gene TRBV11-2; TRBD2 aligns across 12 bases. The CDR3 is made up of 15 amino acids. V lost 9 bases to trimming and J lost 10 bases; unmatched junction nucleotides: 13. The germline V gene has CDR1 SGHAT and CDR2 FQNNGV.

V usage is TRBV2 and J usage is TRBJ2-1; 8 nucleotides match TRBD2. Germline lookup yields CDR1 SNHLY and CDR2 FYNNEI. V was pared by 6 bases and J by 4 bases, with 8 bases of the junction left unmatched. The CDR3 is 15 residues long. As DNA, the CDR3 is TGTGCCAGCAGCCCGTTGCGGGGGGAATACAATGAGCAGTTCTTC. Its translation: CASSPLRGEYNEQFF.

The rearrangement uses TRBV28 and TRBJ1-2; D might be TRBD1 (6 bases). The CDR3 extends over 15 amino acids. Between the trimmed V and J ends, which lost 3 bases and 4 bases, there was a span of 15 bases. Germline V gene data show CDR1 as MDHEN and CDR2 as SYDVKM. Here the CDR3 DNA reads TGTGCCAGCAGTTTCGGGCAGACAGGACTCTATGGCTACACCTTC. Encoded protein: CASSFGQTGLYGYTF.

V gene TRBV4-1 combines with J gene TRBJ2-7; 10 bases are shared with TRBD1. J gave up 7 bases and V 1 base, and 7 bases lay outside the gene matches. The CDR3 spans 15 residues. CDR1 is MGHRA, CDR2 YSYEKL, per germline. Here the CDR3 reads CASSQGGTGAREQYF. The CDR3 DNA follows: TGCGCCAGCAGCCAAGGGGGGACAGGGGCTCGAGAGCAGTACTTC.

Turning to this clone: A junction end diverges from the germline sequence, so it may reflect a read error. V is TRBV7-7 and J is TRBJ2-7; a weak D match, TRBD1 (6 bases). This CDR3 region has 15 residues. Germline V CDR1 and CDR2: SSHAT, FNYEAQ (reference sequence). CDR3 residues: CASSFGQGIGYEQYF. The DNA for the CDR3 is TGTGCTAGCAGCTTCGGTCAGGGGATAGGCTACGAGCAGTACTTC.